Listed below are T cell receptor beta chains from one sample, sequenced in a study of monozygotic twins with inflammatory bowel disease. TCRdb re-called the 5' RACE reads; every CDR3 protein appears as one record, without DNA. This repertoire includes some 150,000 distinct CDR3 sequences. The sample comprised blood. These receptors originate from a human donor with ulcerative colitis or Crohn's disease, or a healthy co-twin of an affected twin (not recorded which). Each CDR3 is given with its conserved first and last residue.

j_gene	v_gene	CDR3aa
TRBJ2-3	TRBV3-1	CASSQGGSTDTQYF
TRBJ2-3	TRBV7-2	CASSLPDFGDTQYF
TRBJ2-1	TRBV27	CASRPPGGSYNEQFF
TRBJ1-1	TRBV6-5	CASSYGQGNTEAFF
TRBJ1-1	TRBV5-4	CASSLRQENTEAFF
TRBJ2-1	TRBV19	CASSRGWTGLVEQFF
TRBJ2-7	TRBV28	CASSWTGGEYEQYF
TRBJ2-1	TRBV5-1	CASSWGQYNEQFF
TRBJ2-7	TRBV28	CASIPGGGGPNSYEQYF
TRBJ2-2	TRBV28	CASSFVGEDGELFF
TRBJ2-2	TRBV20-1	CSARGQEGLTGELFF
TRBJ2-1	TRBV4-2	CASSQVASGGNYNEQFF
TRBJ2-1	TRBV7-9	CASSLVQGGGEQFF
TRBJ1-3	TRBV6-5	CASSYATTGGSGNTIYF
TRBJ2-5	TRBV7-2	CASSSTPETQYF
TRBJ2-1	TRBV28	CASRGSGSLSYNEQFF
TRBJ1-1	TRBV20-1	CSAPTSTEAFF
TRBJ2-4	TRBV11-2	CASSFPAGGLIAKNMQYF
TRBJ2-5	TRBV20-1	CSARDGRDLQETQYF
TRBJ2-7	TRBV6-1	CASSERTGPEQYF
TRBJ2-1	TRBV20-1	CSATTGPAGSSYNEQFF
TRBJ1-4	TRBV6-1	CASSESQGYEKLFF
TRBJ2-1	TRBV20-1	CSAPDWTYNEQFF
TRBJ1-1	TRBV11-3	CASRAGGSVTEAFF
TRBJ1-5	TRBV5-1	CASSLGVQDQPQHF
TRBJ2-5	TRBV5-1	CASSLASREETQYF
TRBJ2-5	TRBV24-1	CATSDFTTPGLAGTQETQYF
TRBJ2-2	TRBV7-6	CASSLMSGDLTGELFF
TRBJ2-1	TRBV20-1	CSPGTSGSRSQFF
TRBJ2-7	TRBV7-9	CASSLAEGAQYF
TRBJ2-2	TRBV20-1	CSARKTGELFF
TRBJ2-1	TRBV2	CASSDVKGGDNEQFF
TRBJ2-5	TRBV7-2	CASSPGVPETQYF
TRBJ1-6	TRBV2	CASSDETGERSPLHF
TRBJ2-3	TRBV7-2	CASRRGGVSTDTQYF
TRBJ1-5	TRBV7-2	CASSLRYSNQPQHF
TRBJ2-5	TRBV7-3	CASSLASQETQYF
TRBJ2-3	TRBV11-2	CASSLGPTHTDTQYF
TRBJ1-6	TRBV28	CASSQTGISFLHF
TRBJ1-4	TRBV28	CASSLSGGSEKLFF
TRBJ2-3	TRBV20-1	CRARGGELVADTQYF
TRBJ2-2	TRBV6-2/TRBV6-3	CASSSPRYTGELFF
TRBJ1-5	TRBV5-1	CASSLGPQGDGQPQHF
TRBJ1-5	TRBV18	CASSSTGYNQPQHF
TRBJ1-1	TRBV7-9	CASSRGTGNTEAFF
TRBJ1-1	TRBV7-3	CASSRTGGNTEAFF
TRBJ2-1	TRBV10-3	CAIREGTSSGNEQFF
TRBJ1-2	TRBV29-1	CSAETGGGGYTF
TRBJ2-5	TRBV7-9	CASSSPPGTSGETQYF
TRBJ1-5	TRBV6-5	CASSWTGSGQPQHF